The rows below give T cell receptor beta chains drawn from one sample of a study of cytomegalovirus exposure and HLA in healthy donors. The table came from immunoSEQ multiplex PCR; TCRdb's copy has only in-frame clones and leaves some out. This table has roughly 190,000 clones, 79% appearing once. Sequencing was done on a sample of PBMCs. Receptors originate from a woman between 45 and 65 years old in good health and CMV-seronegative. The CDR3 runs from the conserved cysteine through the conserved F or W.

15 TRBV5-4 CASSRASGDLETQYF
14 TRBV7-9 CASSLVQGLETQYF
12 TRBV7-9 CASSFGDQPQHF
14 TRBV19 CASSPAGMDSPLHF
15 TRBV7-9 CASSLGQGALEKLFF
16 TRBV19 CASSTSTGGASYEQYF
12 TRBV7-9 CASRLREDGQFF
13 TRBV6-1 CASSRGTEETQYF
14 TRBV27 CASSIGGGIRGYTF
18 TRBV15 CATANWDRDLPAKNIQYF
15 TRBV7-7 CASSLDRSRGETQYF
17 TRBV25-1 CASSEETRQGFYNEQFF
16 TRBV19 CASSMRSLAANTEAFF
16 TRBV2 CASRPTSGASTDTQYF
15 TRBV7-7 CASSPSTEKYNEQFF
16 TRBV9 CASSVEAGVFGNTIYF
15 TRBV30 CAWSVGTGGSYEQYF
16 TRBV7-9 CASSSKDRDSTDTQYF
19 TRBV27 CASSFHWTGRSSGANVLTF
16 TRBV19 CASSPTSAGRRVGYTF
16 TRBV18 CASSPQGGSDTGELFF
15 TRBV11-2 CASTVDRGTYNEQFF
15 TRBV2 CASRLRTGANSPLHF
11 TRBV11-2 CASTLGGEQFF
15 TRBV10-1 CASSARQGTTGELFF
15 TRBV7-8 CASSPPSAVNYEQYF
11 TRBV28 CASSSSYEQYF
14 TRBV6-5 CASSTREGKNIQYF
15 TRBV5-1 CASSLGGTSTDTQYF
11 TRBV20-1 CSASDIYEQYF
19 TRBV13 CASSYKLPGVAGGGDTQYF
14 TRBV7-2 CASSLQGRDTEAFF
14 TRBV21-1 CASSKTGYNEKLFF
16 TRBV11-2 CASSLGSGVGLGEQFF
12 TRBV6-1 CASTTGSYEQYF
16 TRBV6-5 CASSYGQGPYNSPLHF
15 TRBV5-1 CASSLGQGVGNTIYF
15 TRBV21-1 CASSKGGQNQETQYF
15 TRBV11-3 CASSPGGRGNTEAFF
17 TRBV11-2 CASSLGPRTSGNNEQFF
15 TRBV7-2 CASSVTGPGEETQYF
15 TRBV19 CASTLNGRGGQPQHF
16 TRBV30 CAWSIPGQGLNSPLHF